These 4 T cell receptor beta chains were sequenced from one sample in a study of blood T cell repertoires in COVID-19. Using immunoSEQ multiplex PCR, the repertoire was profiled, and TCRdb retains in-frame clones only, with some absent. The table includes 150,000 to 180,000 clones, roughly nine tenths detected once. Sequencing was performed on peripheral blood. The receptors originated from a man aged 45-65 years with acute or convalescent COVID-19.

The chain carries TRBV28 and TRBJ1-4; TRBD1 is a possible D gene (5 bases). The CDR3 has 14 amino acids. CDR1 and CDR2 from the germline V gene are MDHEN and SYDVKM. The V end lost 7 bases, the J end lost 6 bases, and 15 bases lay between the germline ends. CDR3: CASTDVSGDEKLFF. The CDR3 nucleotides are TGTGCCAGCACCGACGTGTCGGGGGATGAAAAACTGTTTTTT. Full variable domain (rest looked up from reference TRBV28 and TRBJ1-4): DVKVTQSSRYLVKRTGEKVFLECVQDMDHENMFWYRQDPGLGLRLIYFSYDVKMKEKGDIPEGYSVSREKKERFSLILESASTNQTSMYLCASTDVSGDEKLFFGSGTQLSVL.

This sequence joins TRBV28 and TRBJ2-7; 8 nucleotides align to TRBD1. V gave up 9 bases and J gave up 3 bases; unmatched junction bases: 10. CDR3 size: 14 residues. CDR1 MDHEN and CDR2 SYDVKM come from the germline V gene. The CDR3 reads CASATGGGYYEQYF. The CDR3, as DNA: TGTGCCAGTGCAACAGGGGGTGGCTACTACGAGCAGTACTTC. The entire variable domain, with the rest obtained from reference TRBV28 and TRBJ2-7, is as follows: DVKVTQSSRYLVKRTGEKVFLECVQDMDHENMFWYRQDPGLGLRLIYFSYDVKMKEKGDIPEGYSVSREKKERFSLILESASTNQTSMYLCASATGGGYYEQYFGPGTRLTVT.

The chain recombines TRBV5-1 with TRBJ1-1; D possibly corresponds to TRBD1 (6 bases). CDR1 SGHRS and CDR2 YFSETQ come from the germline V gene. V was pared by 0 bases and J by 0 bases, with 15 bases between. The CDR3 covers 17 residues. The CDR3 is CASSLAGGRAMNTEAFF. The CDR3 nucleotides are TGCGCCAGCAGCTTGGCGGGGGGCAGAGCCATGAACACTGAAGCTTTCTTT.

The chain carries TRBV11-2 and TRBJ2-5, with a tentative D call TRBD1 (6 bases). The CDR3 loop spans 15 amino acids. Germline CDR1 and CDR2: SGHAT and FQNNGV. Trimming shortened V by 7 bases and J by 5 bases, and 20 bases separated the two germline ends. This CDR3 is CASNQGYGYGETQYF. The CDR3 DNA follows: TGTGCCAGCAACCAGGGGTACGGCTATGGGGAGACCCAGTACTTC. The full variable domain, rest sourced from reference TRBV11-2 and TRBJ2-5, is EAGVAQSPRYKIIEKRQSVAFWCNPISGHATLYWYQQILGQGPKLLIQFQNNGVVDDSQLPKDRFSAERLKGVDSTLKIQPAKLEDSAVYLCASNQGYGYGETQYFGPGTRLLVL.